The next 15 T cell receptor beta chains were all read from a single sample in a study of T cell changes during pregnancy in multiple sclerosis. Clones were read by immunoSEQ multiplex PCR, and TCRdb kept only the in-frame ones, dropping some. The data show 45,000 to 50,000 clones, with roughly 93% seen just once and approximately 4.2% held by the top ten. The source was CD8+ T cells from peripheral blood mononuclear cells, collected in the first trimester of pregnancy. These receptors were taken from a female donor with multiple sclerosis, enrolled in a pregnancy study.

The rearrangement links TRBV28 to TRBJ2-7; 10 bases are shared with TRBD1. Losses at the gene ends were 3 bases for V and 6 bases for J; bases not matched to a gene: 8. The CDR3 is 15 residues long. Germline CDR1 is MDHEN and CDR2 is SYDVKM. In DNA, the CDR3 is TGTGCCAGCAGTTTTGAGGGACAGGGGATCTCCGAGCAGTACTTC. Translating it yields CASSFEGQGISEQYF.

The chain uses TRBV4-1 and TRBJ1-2; a possible D gene is TRBD1 (6 bases). V was shortened by 3 bases and J by 9 bases, with 23 bases between the two germline ends. This CDR3 comprises 16 residues. Looked up from germline, CDR1 is MGHRA and CDR2 is YSYEKL. The CDR3 sequence: CASSQGAGQFFYRYTF. CDR3 in DNA: TGCGCCAGCAGCCAGGGGGCAGGGCAATTTTTTTACCGCTACACCTTC.

V usage is TRBV5-8 and J usage is TRBJ1-3; D possibly corresponds to TRBD1 (5 bases). Germline V lookup: CDR1 SGHTS, CDR2 YDEGEE. Trimming shortened V by 4 bases and J by 2 bases, and 16 bases separated the two germline ends. This CDR3 has 16 residues. DNA for the CDR3: TGTGCCAGCAGCCTCGAGGCAGACAGAACTGGAAACACCATATATTTT. Its translation is CASSLEADRTGNTIYF.

The chain is built from TRBV10-1 and TRBJ1-1, with D tentatively TRBD1 (5 bases). Trimming stripped 4 bases from V and 4 bases from J, with 10 bases between. Germline loops: CDR1 WNHNN, CDR2 SYGVQD (reference sequence). The CDR3 consists of 13 residues. The CDR3 bases are TGCGCCAGCAGTGGGGAGGGGACCACTGAAGCTTTCTTT. Translated, it gives CASSGEGTTEAFF.

The chain joins TRBV27 to TRBJ1-5; 10 bases match TRBD1. The V gene's germline CDR1 is MNHEY and CDR2 SMNVEV (reference sequence). The junction had 2 bases not matched to a gene; V was cut back by 1 base and J by 2 bases. This CDR3 comprises 16 residues. CDR3 loop: CASSLYGTGGNQPQHF. In nucleotides, the CDR3 is TGTGCCAGCAGTTTATATGGGACAGGGGGCAATCAGCCCCAGCATTTT.

The V and J genes are TRBV7-6 and TRBJ1-3; 9 nucleotides align to TRBD1. The germline V gene has CDR1 SGHVS and CDR2 FNYEAQ. The junction had 7 bases not matched to a gene; V was cut back by 6 bases and J by 4 bases. The CDR3 has 15 residues. The CDR3: CASSPTGGSGNTIYF. The CDR3 DNA sequence: TGTGCCAGCAGTCCAACAGGGGGCTCAGGAAACACCATATATTTT.

The chain carries TRBV4-1 and TRBJ1-2; the D is unclear. The CDR3 sequence is 14 residues long. The V and J ends lost 1 base and 4 bases respectively, with 10 bases between them. Germline V lookup: CDR1 MGHRA, CDR2 YSYEKL. The CDR3 region is CASSQVAGSYGYTF. In DNA, the CDR3 is TGCGCCAGCAGCCAAGTCGCAGGTTCCTATGGCTACACCTTC.

The chain has TRBV21-1 and TRBJ2-5; the tabulated D call, TRBD2, remains unverified against the DNA. TRBV21-1 is designated a pseudogene. CDR3 length equals 15 residues. In DNA, the CDR3 is TGTGCCAGCATCCAACTAGCGGAAAACCAAGAGACCCAGTACTTC. Its protein is CASIQLAENQETQYF.

This rearrangement joins TRBV4-1 to TRBJ1-2, with D tentatively TRBD1 (5 bases). V was shortened by 3 bases and J by 5 bases, with 7 bases between the two germline ends. The CDR3 runs to 12 residues. Germline values: CDR1 MGHRA, CDR2 YSYEKL. CDR3 coding DNA: TGCGCCAGCAGCCAGGGGCTATATGGCTACACCTTC. Encoded protein: CASSQGLYGYTF.

The CDR3 DNA reads as TGTGCCAGCAGACCCAACAGGGGAGGAATTGAAGCTTTCTTT. Its protein is CASRPNRGGIEAFF. The chain combines TRBV14 with TRBJ1-1, with 7 bases fitting TRBD1. The CDR3 runs 14 residues. V gave up 6 bases and J gave up 7 bases; unmatched junction bases: 11. Germline V lookup: CDR1 SGHDN, CDR2 FVKESK.

V and J are TRBV7-3 and TRBJ2-3; 8 bases line up with TRBD2. With 1 base clipped from V and 5 bases from J, the junction kept 8 bases outside the gene matches. Germline CDR1 SGHTA, CDR2 FQGTGA. CDR3 length: 16 amino acids. CDR3 loop: CASSLKVAGREDTQYF. CDR3 in DNA: TGTGCCAGCAGCTTAAAAGTAGCGGGAAGGGAAGATACGCAGTATTTT. The variable domain in full, with the rest retrieved from reference TRBV7-3 and TRBJ2-3, is GAGVSQTPSNKVTEKGKYVELRCDPISGHTALYWYRQSLGQGPEFLIYFQGTGAADDSGLPNDRFFAVRPEGSVSTLKIQRTERGDSAVYLCASSLKVAGREDTQYFGPGTRLTVL.

J is TRBJ2-1 and V is TRBV9; D unclear. V lost 0 bases, J lost 3 bases, and 10 bases lay in between. This CDR3 spans 15 amino acids. From germline, CDR1 is SGDLS and CDR2 YYNGEE. CDR3 sequence reads: CASSVEMAVYNEQFF. The CDR3 coding sequence is TGTGCCAGCAGCGTAGAGATGGCAGTCTACAATGAGCAGTTCTTC. The variable domain in full, with the rest retrieved from reference TRBV9 and TRBJ2-1, is DSGVTQTPKHLITATGQRVTLRCSPRSGDLSVYWYQQSLDQGLQFLIQYYNGEERAKGNILERFSAQQFPDLHSELNLSSLELGDSALYFCASSVEMAVYNEQFFGPGTRLTVL.

The V and J genes are TRBV7-9 and TRBJ2-3; D is undetermined. In germline, CDR1 is SEHNR, CDR2 FQNEAQ (reference sequence). The V end was cut by 2 bases, the J end by 4 bases, with 7 bases between. The CDR3 contains 13 residues. CDR3 sequence: CASSLSPADTQYF. As DNA, the CDR3 is TGTGCCAGCAGCTTATCTCCAGCAGATACGCAGTATTTT.

The genes are TRBV9 and TRBJ2-3; TRBD2 matches 12 bases. Trimming at V came to 4 bases and at J to 2 bases, leaving 8 bases not matched to a gene. Germline CDR1 SGDLS, CDR2 YYNGEE. CDR3 length: 17 residues. CDR3 sequence: CASSPQTSGSLTDTQYF. CDR3 DNA sequence: TGTGCCAGCAGCCCACAGACTAGCGGGAGTCTCACAGATACGCAGTATTTT.

The CDR3 protein is CASSLAGSFYEQYF. In nucleotides, the CDR3 is TGCGCCAGCAGCTTGGCAGGCAGCTTCTACGAGCAGTACTTC. The chain is built from TRBV5-1 and TRBJ2-7; no firm D call. Germline V gene lookup returns CDR1 SGHRS and CDR2 YFSETQ. The CDR3 runs to 14 residues. V was trimmed by 0 bases and J by 3 bases, leaving 10 bases between them.